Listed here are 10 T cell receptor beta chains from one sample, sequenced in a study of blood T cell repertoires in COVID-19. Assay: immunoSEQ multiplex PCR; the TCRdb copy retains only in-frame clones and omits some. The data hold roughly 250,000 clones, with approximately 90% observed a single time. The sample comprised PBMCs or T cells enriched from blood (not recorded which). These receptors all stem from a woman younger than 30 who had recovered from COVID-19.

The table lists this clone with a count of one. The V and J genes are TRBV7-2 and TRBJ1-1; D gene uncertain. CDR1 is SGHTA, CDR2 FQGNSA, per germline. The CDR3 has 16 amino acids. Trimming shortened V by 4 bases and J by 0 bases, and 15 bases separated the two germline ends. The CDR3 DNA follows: TGTGCCAGCAGCTCATACATGGGCAGAATGAACACTGAAGCTTTCTTT. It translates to CASSSYMGRMNTEAFF.

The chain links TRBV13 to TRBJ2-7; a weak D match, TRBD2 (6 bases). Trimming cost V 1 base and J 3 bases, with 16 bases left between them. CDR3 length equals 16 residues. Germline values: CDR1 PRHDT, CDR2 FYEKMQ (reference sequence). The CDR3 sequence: CASSLVPGVVRYEQYF. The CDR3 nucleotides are TGTGCCAGCAGCTTAGTACCGGGAGTGGTTCGCTACGAGCAGTACTTC.

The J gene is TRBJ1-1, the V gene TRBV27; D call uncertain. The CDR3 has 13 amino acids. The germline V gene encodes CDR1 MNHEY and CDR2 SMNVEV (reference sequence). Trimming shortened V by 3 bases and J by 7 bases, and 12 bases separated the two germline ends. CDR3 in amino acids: CASSFEPGLEAFF. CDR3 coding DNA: TGTGCCAGCAGTTTTGAGCCCGGTCTTGAAGCTTTCTTT.

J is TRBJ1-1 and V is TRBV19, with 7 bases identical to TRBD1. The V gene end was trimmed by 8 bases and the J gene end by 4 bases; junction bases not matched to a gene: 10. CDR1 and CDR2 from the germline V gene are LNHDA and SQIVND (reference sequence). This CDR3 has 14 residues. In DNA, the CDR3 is TGTGCCAGTGGTCGAGGAGGGGGCATCACTGAAGCTTTCTTT. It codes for CASGRGGGITEAFF.

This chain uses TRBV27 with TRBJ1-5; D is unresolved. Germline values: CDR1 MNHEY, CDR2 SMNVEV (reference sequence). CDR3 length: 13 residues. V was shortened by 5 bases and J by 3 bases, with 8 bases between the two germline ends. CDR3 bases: TGTGCCAGCAGTCTACAGATCAATCAGCCCCAGCATTTT. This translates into CASSLQINQPQHF.

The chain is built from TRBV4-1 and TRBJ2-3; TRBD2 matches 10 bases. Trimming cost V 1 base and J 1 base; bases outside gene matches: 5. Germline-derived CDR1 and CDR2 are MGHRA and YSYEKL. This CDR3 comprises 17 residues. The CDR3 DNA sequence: TGCGCCAGCAGCCAAGGGGGAGCGGGAGGGGGCACAGATACGCAGTATTTT. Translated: CASSQGGAGGGTDTQYF.

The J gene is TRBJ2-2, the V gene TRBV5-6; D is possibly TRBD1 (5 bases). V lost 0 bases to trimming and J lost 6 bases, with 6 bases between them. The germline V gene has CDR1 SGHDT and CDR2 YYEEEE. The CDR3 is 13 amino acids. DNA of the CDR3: TGTGCCAGCAGCTTGGAAGGGGCCGGGGAGCTGTTTTTT. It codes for CASSLEGAGELFF.

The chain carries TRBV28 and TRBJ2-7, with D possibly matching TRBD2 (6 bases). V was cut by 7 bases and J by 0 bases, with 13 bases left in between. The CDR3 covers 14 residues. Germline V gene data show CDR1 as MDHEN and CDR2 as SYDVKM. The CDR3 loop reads CASTPAGSSYEQYF. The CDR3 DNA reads TGTGCCAGCACCCCTGCGGGAAGCTCCTACGAGCAGTACTTC.

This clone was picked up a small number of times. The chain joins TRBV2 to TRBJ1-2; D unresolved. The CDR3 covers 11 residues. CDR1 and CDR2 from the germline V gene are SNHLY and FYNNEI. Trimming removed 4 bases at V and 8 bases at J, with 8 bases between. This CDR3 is CASSGGQGYTF. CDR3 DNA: TGTGCCAGCAGTGGCGGTCAAGGCTACACCTTC.

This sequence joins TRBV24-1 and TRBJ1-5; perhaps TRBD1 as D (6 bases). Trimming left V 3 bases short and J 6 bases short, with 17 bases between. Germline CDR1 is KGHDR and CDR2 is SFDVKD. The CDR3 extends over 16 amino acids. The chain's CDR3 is CATSDPGQSGGQPQHF. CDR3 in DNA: TGTGCCACCAGTGATCCTGGACAGTCCGGCGGTCAGCCCCAGCATTTT.